This is a list of T cell receptor beta chains from one sample in a study of blood T cell repertoires in COVID-19. Sequencing used immunoSEQ multiplex PCR; TCRdb keeps in-frame clones, though not all of them. The profile shows approximately 94,000 clones, about 90% of them singletons. Sequenced input: peripheral blood. The receptor source for this set is a man younger than 40 in a cohort sampled during active COVID-19. The CDR3 runs from the conserved cysteine through the conserved F or W. A D gene is named only where the DNA matches it firmly. Clone sizes are given selectively: once, few, many, or a class where the clone is expanded.

V gene: TRBV7-2
J gene: TRBJ2-5
clone size: NA
D gene: NA
CDR3 protein: CASLGSGAQYF
CDR3 DNA: TGTGCCAGCTTGGGGTCGGGGGCCCAGTACTTC

V gene: TRBV7-9
J gene: TRBJ1-6
clone size: NA
D gene: TRBD1
CDR3 protein: CASSFSGTGDSPLHF
CDR3 DNA: TGTGCCAGCAGCTTCTCCGGGACAGGGGATTCACCCCTCCACTTT

V gene: TRBV28
J gene: TRBJ2-7
clone size: NA
D gene: NA
CDR3 protein: CASSPTGGGLLLQYF
CDR3 DNA: TGTGCCAGCAGTCCCACAGGGGGGGGCCTCCTCTTGCAGTACTTC

V gene: TRBV6-5
J gene: TRBJ2-3
clone size: NA
D gene: TRBD1
CDR3 protein: CASRIRGRTDTQYF
CDR3 DNA: TGTGCCAGCAGAATCAGGGGGAGAACAGATACGCAGTATTTT

V gene: TRBV2
J gene: TRBJ1-2
clone size: NA
D gene: TRBD1
CDR3 protein: CASSSRGWSGVNYGYTF
CDR3 DNA: TGTGCCAGCAGTTCCAGGGGGTGGAGTGGGGTTAACTATGGCTACACCTTC

V gene: TRBV6-5
J gene: TRBJ2-4
clone size: NA
D gene: NA
CDR3 protein: CASSRVGGDQNIQYF
CDR3 DNA: TGTGCCAGCTCCCGGGTCGGGGGTGATCAAAACATTCAGTACTTC

V gene: TRBV7-2
J gene: TRBJ2-2
clone size: NA
D gene: NA
CDR3 protein: CASSLRAGDITGELFF
CDR3 DNA: TGTGCCAGCAGCTTAAGGGCAGGGGATATCACCGGGGAGCTGTTTTTT

V gene: TRBV5-4
J gene: TRBJ2-1
clone size: once
D gene: NA
CDR3 protein: CASRFGGGTYNEQFF
CDR3 DNA: TGTGCCAGCAGATTTGGGGGGGGCACCTACAATGAGCAGTTCTTC

V gene: TRBV30
J gene: TRBJ1-1
clone size: NA
D gene: TRBD1
CDR3 protein: CAWNRGGTEAFF
CDR3 DNA: TGTGCCTGGAACAGGGGGGGGACTGAAGCTTTCTTT

V gene: TRBV7-6
J gene: TRBJ2-5
clone size: NA
D gene: TRBD2
CDR3 protein: CASSRLTTLAGEETQYF
CDR3 DNA: TGTGCCAGCAGCCGGTTGACAACTCTAGCGGGGGAAGAGACCCAGTACTTC

V gene: TRBV4-3
J gene: TRBJ2-3
clone size: NA
D gene: NA
CDR3 protein: CASSARQADTQYF
CDR3 DNA: TGCGCCAGCAGCGCTCGCCAGGCCGATACGCAGTATTTT

V gene: TRBV6-2/TRBV6-3
J gene: TRBJ2-7
clone size: NA
D gene: NA
CDR3 protein: CASSYSAYEQYF
CDR3 DNA: TGTGCCAGCAGTTACTCGGCATACGAGCAGTACTTC

V gene: TRBV2
J gene: TRBJ2-1
clone size: NA
D gene: TRBD2
CDR3 protein: CASRGRTSADNEQFF
CDR3 DNA: TGTGCCAGCAGGGGTCGGACTAGCGCCGACAATGAGCAGTTCTTC